This T cell receptor (beta chain) was sequenced in a study of identical twins. General observations from the study: Models predicted less out-of-frame TCR alpha sharing in monozygotic twins than was found. For cord blood, abundant beta clonotypes had fewer insertions, unlike memory repertoires, which showed none. Alpha sequences out of frame and shared by twins had excess low generation probability.

TCRdb processed the 5' RACE reads anew with MiXCR; each CDR3 protein has one entry. The data contain about 700,000 distinct CDR3 sequences, roughly 6.2% of them singletons. About this clonotype itself: Its specificity is not known.

Every donor was a healthy Caucasian. Sample: naive T cells sorted from blood. The TCR originated in a young man in good health.

This CDR3 is CASSFSTGTGSRYEQYF. The CDR3, as DNA: TGTGCCAGCAGTTTCAGTACCGGGACAGGGTCGCGGTACGAGCAGTACTTC. J is TRBJ2-7 and V is TRBV6-2 or TRBV6-3, with 9 bases matching TRBD1. The CDR3 spans 17 residues. Germline V lookup: CDR1 MNHEY, CDR2 SVGEGT. V lost 4 bases and J lost 4; bases outside the gene matches: 14.